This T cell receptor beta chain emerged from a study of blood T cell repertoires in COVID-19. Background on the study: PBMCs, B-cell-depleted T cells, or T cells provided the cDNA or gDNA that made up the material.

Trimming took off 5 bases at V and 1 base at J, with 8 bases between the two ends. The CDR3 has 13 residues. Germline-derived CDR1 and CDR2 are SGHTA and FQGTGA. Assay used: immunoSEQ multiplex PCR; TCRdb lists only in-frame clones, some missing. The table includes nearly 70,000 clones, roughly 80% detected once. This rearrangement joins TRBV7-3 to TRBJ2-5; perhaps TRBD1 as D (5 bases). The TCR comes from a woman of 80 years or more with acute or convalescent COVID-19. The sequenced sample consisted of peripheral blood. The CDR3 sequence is CASSRRAQETQYF. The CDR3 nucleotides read TGTGCCAGCAGCCGCAGGGCCCAAGAGACCCAGTACTTC. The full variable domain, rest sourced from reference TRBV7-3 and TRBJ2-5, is GAGVSQTPSNKVTEKGKYVELRCDPISGHTALYWYRQSLGQGPEFLIYFQGTGAADDSGLPNDRFFAVRPEGSVSTLKIQRTERGDSAVYLCASSRRAQETQYFGPGTRLLVL.